This TCR beta chain was identified during a study of cytomegalovirus exposure and HLA in healthy donors. Looking at the study overall: The same platform as the approximately 670 first-cohort repertoires was used for the roughly 130 validation repertoires, a later analysis reported. Overall study findings and caveats: Per published reports, the classifier diagnosed cytomegalovirus status with high specificity and sensitivity.

Germline CDR1 is SNHLY and CDR2 is FYNNEI. This CDR3 comprises 15 residues. V gave up 7 bases and J gave up 0 bases, with 10 bases separating them. The repertoire was sequenced with immunoSEQ multiplex PCR; TCRdb's copy has only in-frame clones and lacks some. The sample lists some 130,000 clones, roughly 89% occurring once. This clone was counted a few times. Its cognate antigen is unknown. The sequence derives from a woman under 30 in good health and CMV-seronegative. This chain uses TRBV2 with TRBJ1-6, with D unclear. What was sequenced was PBMCs. CDR3 in DNA: TGTGCCAGCAAGACCCCTAGCTCCTATAATTCACCCCTCCACTTT. It is translated as CASKTPSSYNSPLHF.